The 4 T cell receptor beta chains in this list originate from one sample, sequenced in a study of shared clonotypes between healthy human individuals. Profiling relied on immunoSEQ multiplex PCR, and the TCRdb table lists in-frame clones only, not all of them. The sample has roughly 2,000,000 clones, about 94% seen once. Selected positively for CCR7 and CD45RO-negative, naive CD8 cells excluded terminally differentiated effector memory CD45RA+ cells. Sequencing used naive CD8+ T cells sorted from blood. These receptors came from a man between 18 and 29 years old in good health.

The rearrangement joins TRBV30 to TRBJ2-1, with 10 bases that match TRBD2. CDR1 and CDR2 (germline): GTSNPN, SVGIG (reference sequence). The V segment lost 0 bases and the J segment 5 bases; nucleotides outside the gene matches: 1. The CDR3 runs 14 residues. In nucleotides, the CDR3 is TGTGCCTGGAGTGTCCTAGCGGGAGACAATGAGCAGTTCTTC. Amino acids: CAWSVLAGDNEQFF.

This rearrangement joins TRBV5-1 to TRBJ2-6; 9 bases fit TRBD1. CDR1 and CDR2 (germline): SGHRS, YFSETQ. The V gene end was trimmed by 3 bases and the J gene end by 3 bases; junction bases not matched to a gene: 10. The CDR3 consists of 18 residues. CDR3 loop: CASSSSGTGTLGANVLTF. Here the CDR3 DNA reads TGCGCCAGCAGCTCGTCCGGGACAGGGACTCTTGGGGCCAACGTCCTGACTTTC. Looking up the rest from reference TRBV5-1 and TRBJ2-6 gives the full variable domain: KAGVTQTPRYLIKTRGQQVTLSCSPISGHRSVSWYQQTPGQGLQFLFEYFSETQRNKGNFPGRFSGRQFSNSRSEMNVSTLELGDSALYLCASSSSGTGTLGANVLTFGAGSRLTVL.

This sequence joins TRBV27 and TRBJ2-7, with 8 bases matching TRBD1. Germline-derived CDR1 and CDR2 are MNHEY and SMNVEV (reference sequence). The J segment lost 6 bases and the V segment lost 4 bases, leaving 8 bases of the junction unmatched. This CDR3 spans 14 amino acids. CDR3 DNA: TGTGCCAGCAGTTCGACGCGGACAGGGCGCGAGCAGTACTTC. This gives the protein CASSSTRTGREQYF.

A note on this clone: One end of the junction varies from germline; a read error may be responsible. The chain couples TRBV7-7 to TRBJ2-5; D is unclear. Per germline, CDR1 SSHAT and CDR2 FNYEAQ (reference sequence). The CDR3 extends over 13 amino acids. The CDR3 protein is CASSLVPGETQYF. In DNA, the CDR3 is TGTGCTAGCAGCTTAGTTCCCGGAGAGACCCAGTACTTC.